The rows below give T cell receptor beta chains drawn from one sample of a study of blood T cells in healthy people across ages. TCRdb re-called the 5' RACE reads with MiXCR, one entry per CDR3 protein. This table has 1.2 million to 1.5 million distinct CDR3 sequences, roughly 40% appearing once. Specimen: blood. All receptors derive from a woman aged 18-29 years in good health. Both conserved end residues are part of each CDR3. A D gene is named only where the DNA matches it firmly. The size field is filled for only some rows; it gives once, few, many or a size class.

D gene	J gene	V gene	clone size	CDR3 DNA	CDR3 protein
-	TRBJ1-1	TRBV18	many	TGTGCCAGCAGCCAACAGGGCACTGAAGCTTTCTTT	CASSQQGTEAFF
TRBD1	TRBJ2-7	TRBV29-1	-	TGCAGCGTCGTCCGGGACAGCACCTACGAGCAGTACTTC	CSVVRDSTYEQYF
-	TRBJ2-7	TRBV6-6	few	TGTGCCAGCACCGGCAGGGGATACGAGCAGTACTTC	CASTGRGYEQYF
TRBD2	TRBJ2-7	TRBV27	-	TGTGCCAGCAGGGATAGCGGGATAATCCACGAGCAGTACTTC	CASRDSGIIHEQYF
TRBD1	TRBJ1-2	TRBV29-1	-	TGCAGCGTTGAGCAGGGGGAAGGCTACACCTTC	CSVEQGEGYTF
TRBD1	TRBJ1-6	TRBV5-1	few	TGCGCCAGCAGCCAGTATCGACAGGGCCAAGGCGGTTCCTATAATTCACCCCTCCACTTT	CASSQYRQGQGGSYNSPLHF
-	TRBJ1-2	TRBV20-1	-	TGCAGACCTGGGCGGGGCTATGGCTACACCTTC	CRPGRGYGYTF
-	TRBJ2-1	TRBV4-1	-	TGCGCCAGCAGCCAATGGCCAGGCAATGAGCAGTTCTTC	CASSQWPGNEQFF
TRBD2	TRBJ2-7	TRBV9	once	TGTGCCAGCAGCGTGGGACTAGCGGGAGGGGCCTACGAGCAGTACTTC	CASSVGLAGGAYEQYF
TRBD2	TRBJ2-5	TRBV11-2	-	TGTGCCAGCAGACGCCCTAGCGGGGGCCAACAAGAGACCCAGTACTTC	CASRRPSGGQQETQYF
TRBD2	TRBJ2-2	TRBV28	-	TGTGCCAGCAGTTTACGGACTAGCGGGGGGTCTTACACCGGGGAGCTGTTTTTT	CASSLRTSGGSYTGELFF
TRBD1	TRBJ2-1	TRBV2	-	TGTGCCAGCAGACGGGACAGGAACAATGAGCAGTTCTTC	CASRRDRNNEQFF
-	TRBJ2-1	TRBV20-1	-	TGCAGTGCGACAGAATACAATGAGCAGTTCTTC	CSATEYNEQFF
TRBD2	TRBJ2-1	TRBV24-1	-	TGTGCCACCAGTGATCGACTAGCGGGAGTCCATGAGCAGTTCTTC	CATSDRLAGVHEQFF
TRBD2	TRBJ2-7	TRBV20-1	-	TGCAGTGCCTCCCCGGGGGGAGTAATCAACGAGCAGTACTTC	CSASPGGVINEQYF
-	TRBJ1-5	TRBV28	few	TGTGCCAGCACCCTTCCGGGGAGGGAGCCCCAGCATTTT	CASTLPGREPQHF
-	TRBJ2-1	TRBV5-1	few	TGCGCCAGCAGGTATACCATAAGCTCCTACAATGAGCAGTTCTTC	CASRYTISSYNEQFF
-	TRBJ2-7	TRBV2	few	TGTGCCAGCAGCCCGCCCCCAGGACTCCACTACGAGCAGTACTTC	CASSPPPGLHYEQYF
TRBD2	TRBJ2-7	TRBV4-2	-	TGTGCTAGCAGCCCGGGGGGGGCAAGATACAATGAGCAGTACTTC	CASSPGGARYNEQYF
TRBD1	TRBJ2-7	TRBV6-5	few	TGTGCCAGCGGTCGCGACAGGGGGCTCGAGCAGTACTTC	CASGRDRGLEQYF
TRBD1	TRBJ1-5	TRBV12-3/TRBV12-4	-	TGTGCCAGCAGGGACACAGGGGATCAGCCCCAGCATTTT	CASRDTGDQPQHF
-	TRBJ2-1	TRBV6-5	many	TGTGCCAGCAGTTACTCTCCCTCGGCGGGGACTGAGCAGTTCTTC	CASSYSPSAGTEQFF
-	TRBJ1-2	TRBV5-5	-	TGTGCCAGCAGCTCAGCCCTTGACTCTGGCTACACCTTC	CASSSALDSGYTF
-	TRBJ1-2	TRBV11-2	-	TGTGCCAGCAGCTTAGAATGGGCGGGGGTGAGCTATGGCTACACCTTC	CASSLEWAGVSYGYTF
TRBD2	TRBJ2-5	TRBV20-1	few	TGCAGTGCTAGGAACAGGCGGGAGGGCCAAGAGACCCAGTACTTC	CSARNRREGQETQYF
-	TRBJ1-6	TRBV28	-	TGTGCTTCCCAGGGCAGACAAAGCTCCTATAATTCACCCCTCCACTTT	CASQGRQSSYNSPLHF
TRBD1	TRBJ1-2	TRBV28	few	TGTGCCAGCAGCCCACGTGACAGGGAGGCGTATGGCTACACCTTC	CASSPRDREAYGYTF
-	TRBJ2-1	TRBV3-1	few	TGTGCCACCCAAGACGGACCCCACTACAATGAGCAGTTCTTC	CATQDGPHYNEQFF
-	TRBJ2-7	TRBV6-5	-	TGTGCCAGCAGTGGGTTGATCAGCGGCGAGCAGTACTTC	CASSGLISGEQYF
-	TRBJ2-5	TRBV4-1	few	TGCGCCAGCAGCCACGCGACTAGTAGTAGTGAAGAGACCCAGTACTTC	CASSHATSSSEETQYF
-	TRBJ2-2	TRBV29-1	-	TGCAGCACCGATGGGACACCGAACACCGGGGAGCTGTTTTTT	CSTDGTPNTGELFF
-	TRBJ2-3	TRBV6-2/TRBV6-3	-	TGTGCCAGCACCCCGGTGGGGGGCCACACAGATACGCAGTATTTT	CASTPVGGHTDTQYF
TRBD1	TRBJ1-1	TRBV30	-	TGTGCCTTACAGGGGCGGGCTAGAGGCACTGAAGCTTTCTTT	CALQGRARGTEAFF
TRBD1	TRBJ2-2	TRBV7-2	-	TGTGCCAGCAGCTCACAGGGGGCGGACACCGGGGAGCTGTTTTTT	CASSSQGADTGELFF
-	TRBJ2-7	TRBV27	-	TGTGCCAGCAGTTTATGGGGTCACGAGCAGTACTTC	CASSLWGHEQYF